The next 16 T cell receptor beta chains were all read from a single sample in a study of T cells after yellow fever vaccination. TCRdb passed the 5' RACE reads through MiXCR, listing each CDR3 protein once. Among 510,000 or so distinct CDR3 sequences listed, roughly 19% were seen once. The sample was PBMCs, taken 15 days after the yellow fever booster vaccination. The receptors here all came from a man younger than 40 who received the YFV17D yellow fever vaccine.

The chain carries TRBV7-9 and TRBJ1-3; 7 nucleotides line up with TRBD1. The CDR3 consists of 15 residues. Germline V gene data show CDR1 as SEHNR and CDR2 as FQNEAQ (reference sequence). Trimming took 3 bases from V and 3 from J; bases not matched to a gene: 5. CDR3 amino acids: CASSFRQGGGNTIYF. The CDR3 DNA reads TGTGCCAGCAGCTTCCGACAGGGAGGTGGAAACACCATATATTTT.

This rearrangement joins TRBV5-4 to TRBJ2-1, with no clear D. The CDR3 spans 14 residues. Per germline, CDR1 SGHNT and CDR2 YYREEE (reference sequence). V was clipped by 4 bases and J by 9 bases, with 17 bases between them. The CDR3 protein is CASSASRHAGEQFF. The CDR3 nucleotides are TGTGCCAGCAGCGCCTCACGGCATGCCGGTGAGCAGTTCTTC.

V and J are TRBV25-1 and TRBJ2-5; D perhaps matches TRBD2 (5 bases). There are 15 residues in the CDR3. Germline CDR1 reads MGHDK; CDR2 reads SYGVNS. V lost 5 bases and J 7 bases, leaving 20 bases between the germline ends. CDR3 protein: CASSQTAIIRGTQYF. In DNA, the CDR3 is TGTGCCAGCAGTCAGACGGCTATAATCCGGGGGACCCAGTACTTC.

The rearrangement links TRBV6-5 to TRBJ2-5, with 10 bases aligning to TRBD1. The V and J ends lost 2 bases and 3 bases, in that order; junction bases with no gene match: 0. CDR1 MNHEY and CDR2 SVGAGI come from the germline V gene. The CDR3 loop spans 14 amino acids. The CDR3 coding sequence is TGTGCCAGCAGTTACGGGACAGGGGAAGAGACCCAGTACTTC. This sequence encodes CASSYGTGEETQYF.

The rearrangement links TRBV6-1 to TRBJ1-5, with D possibly matching TRBD1 (5 bases). V lost 5 bases and J lost 9, with 17 bases in between. The CDR3 spans 14 residues. Germline CDR1 MNHNS, CDR2 SASEGT. CDR3: CASSLGTPFGPQHF. Here the CDR3 DNA reads TGTGCCAGCAGTCTCGGGACCCCCTTCGGGCCCCAGCATTTT.

This clonotype came up many times. This chain links TRBV5-1 with TRBJ1-3, with D tentatively TRBD1 (5 bases). V lost 4 bases and J 3 bases, leaving 17 bases between the germline ends. The germline CDR1 and CDR2 sequences are SGHRS and YFSETQ. This CDR3 is 16 amino acids long. CDR3 in DNA: TGCGCCAGCAGCGACGGGACGGGTGGAGGTGGAAACACCATATATTTT. This gives the protein CASSDGTGGGGNTIYF.

Only a few counts were recorded for this clonotype. CDR3 coding DNA: TGTGCCAGCAGCACCGAAACAGGGAGGGGTGAGCAGTTCTTC. Its protein product is CASSTETGRGEQFF. The chain uses TRBV5-5 and TRBJ2-1, with D perhaps TRBD2 (7 bases). CDR1 and CDR2 from the germline V gene are SGHKS and YYEKEE (reference sequence). CDR3 length: 14 residues. The V and J ends lost 4 bases and 9 bases respectively, with 17 bases between them. Full variable domain (rest looked up from reference TRBV5-5 and TRBJ2-1): DAGVTQSPTHLIKTRGQQVTLRCSPISGHKSVSWYQQVLGQGPQFIFQYYEKEERGRGNFPDRFSARQFPNYSSELNVNALLLGDSALYLCASSTETGRGEQFFGPGTRLTVL.

This clonotype was counted a few times. J is TRBJ2-1 and V is TRBV12-3 or TRBV12-4; D remains unclear. V was trimmed by 0 bases and J by 11 bases, leaving 8 bases between them. The CDR3 is 12 amino acids. This CDR3 is CASSLAPMKQFF. The CDR3 bases are TGTGCCAGCAGTTTAGCCCCGATGAAGCAGTTCTTC.

This clonotype was detected only a few times. The chain is built from TRBV20-1 and TRBJ2-1; D might be TRBD1 or TRBD2, each matching 5 bases. V was cut by 7 bases and J by 10 bases, with 17 bases left in between. The CDR3 contains 12 residues. CDR1 is DFQATT, CDR2 SNEGSKA, per germline (reference sequence). This CDR3 reads CSGAWGTSEQFF. The CDR3 DNA reads TGCAGTGGGGCCTGGGGGACGTCCGAGCAGTTCTTC.

This sequence joins TRBV20-1 and TRBJ2-1, with 8 bases lining up with TRBD1. J lost 7 bases, V lost 5 bases, and 7 bases had no gene match. This CDR3 has 13 residues. CDR1 is DFQATT, CDR2 SNEGSKA, per germline (reference sequence). This CDR3 is CSASQGASNEQFF. Here the CDR3 DNA reads TGCAGTGCTTCCCAGGGGGCATCGAATGAGCAGTTCTTC.

The J gene is TRBJ2-7, the V gene TRBV10-3, with 9 bases fitting TRBD1. The CDR3 contains 14 residues. Trimming took 5 bases from V and 4 from J; bases not matched to a gene: 6. Per the germline V gene, CDR1 is ENHRY and CDR2 is SYGVKD. This CDR3 reads CAISSGTGPYEQYF. In nucleotides, the CDR3 is TGTGCCATCAGTTCCGGGACAGGGCCATACGAGCAGTACTTC.

The rearrangement joins TRBV7-2 to TRBJ1-3; 10 positions match TRBD1. V was pared by 1 base and J by 1 base, with 4 bases of the junction left unmatched. The CDR3 spans 17 residues. Germline CDR1 SGHTA, CDR2 FQGNSA. In nucleotides, the CDR3 is TGTGCCAGCAGCTTAGGACAGGGGGCGAGGTCTGGAAACACCATATATTTT. It is translated as CASSLGQGARSGNTIYF. The entire variable domain, with the rest obtained from reference TRBV7-2 and TRBJ1-3, is as follows: GAGVSQSPSNKVTEKGKDVELRCDPISGHTALYWYRQSLGQGLEFLIYFQGNSAPDKSGLPSDRFSAERTGGSVSTLTIQRTQQEDSAVYLCASSLGQGARSGNTIYFGEGSWLTVV.

The rearrangement uses TRBV20-1 and TRBJ2-5; D is unresolved. The germline CDR1 and CDR2 sequences are DFQATT and SNEGSKA (reference sequence). The CDR3 is 11 amino acids. V lost 3 bases and J lost 5, with 7 bases in between. The CDR3 coding sequence is TGCAGTGCTAGGTCAAGGGAGACCCAGTACTTC. It encodes CSARSRETQYF.

This clonotype was counted a few times. The CDR3 loop is CATSDPTGSINEQFF. The CDR3, as DNA: TGTGCCACCAGTGATCCCACCGGGAGTATCAATGAGCAGTTCTTC. This chain links TRBV24-1 with TRBJ2-1; D is possibly TRBD2 (6 bases). The ends were cut back, 3 bases at V and 6 bases at J, with 14 bases in the middle. CDR3 length: 15 amino acids. The V gene's germline CDR1 is KGHDR and CDR2 SFDVKD.

V usage is TRBV7-8 and J usage is TRBJ2-5; 9 bases match TRBD2. This CDR3 is built from 16 residues. Looked up from germline, CDR1 is SGHVS and CDR2 is FQNEAQ. Losses at the gene ends were 1 base for V and 5 bases for J; bases not matched to a gene: 8. The DNA for the CDR3 is TGTGCCAGCAGCTTAGTCCTAGCGGGATTATGGGAGACCCAGTACTTC. Translated: CASSLVLAGLWETQYF.

This clonotype was counted ten times or more. CDR3 sequence reads: CASSYGQGPYEQYF. Written as DNA, the CDR3 is TGTGCCAGCAGTTACGGACAGGGACCCTACGAGCAGTACTTC. This sequence joins TRBV6-2 or TRBV6-3 and TRBJ2-7, with 8 bases fitting TRBD1. Per the germline V gene, CDR1 is MNHEY and CDR2 is SVGEGT. The CDR3 runs 14 residues. After removal of 2 bases from V and 2 bases from J, the junction contained 2 bases not matched to a gene.